This passage covers 25 T cell receptor beta chains from one sample sequenced in a study of patients and donors after allogeneic stem cell transplantation. TCRdb reprocessed the RT-PCR reads with MiXCR, giving one entry per CDR3 protein. Of approximately 31,000 distinct CDR3 sequences in the sample, around 35% were seen once. The sequenced sample was blood, either unsorted or a sorted T cell fraction (not recorded which). The receptors derive from a human donor who was either an allogeneic HSCT recipient or a stem cell or donor lymphocyte infusion donor (not recorded which). It is not recorded whose cells these are; they may come from a transplant donor.

V and J are TRBV7-9 and TRBJ2-5; TRBD1 aligns across 7 bases. This CDR3 has 14 residues. The V gene end was trimmed by 3 bases and the J gene end by 2 bases; junction bases not matched to a gene: 3. The germline V gene encodes CDR1 SEHNR and CDR2 FQNEAQ (reference sequence). Written as DNA, the CDR3 is TGTGCCAGCAGCTTCAGGGACAGTCAAGAGACCCAGTACTTC. This translates into CASSFRDSQETQYF. Together with reference TRBV7-9 and TRBJ2-5, the CDR3 gives the full variable domain: DTGVSQNPRHKITKRGQNVTFRCDPISEHNRLYWYRQTLGQGPEFLTYFQNEAQLEKSRLLSDRFSAERPKGSFSTLEIQRTEQGDSAMYLCASSFRDSQETQYFGPGTRLLVL.

This clonotype was seen only a few times. J is TRBJ1-2 and V is TRBV15; D not certain. Trimming stripped 4 bases from V and 4 bases from J, with 7 bases between. Looked up from germline, CDR1 is LNHNV and CDR2 is YYDKDF (reference sequence). This CDR3 is built from 12 residues. The CDR3: CATSTNSYGYTF. In DNA form, the CDR3 reads TGTGCCACCAGCACCAACAGCTATGGCTACACCTTC.

The table lists this clonotype with a few counts. The chain recombines TRBV14 with TRBJ1-2, with D perhaps matching TRBD1 (5 bases). Germline-derived CDR1 and CDR2 are SGHDN and FVKESK. This CDR3 spans 13 amino acids. Trimming removed 3 bases from V and 4 bases from J, with 9 bases in between. The CDR3 loop reads CASSHRVSYGYTF. The CDR3 bases are TGTGCCAGCAGCCACAGGGTATCCTATGGCTACACCTTC.

This clonotype was found a few times. This chain uses TRBV5-1 with TRBJ2-3, with a tentative D call TRBD1 (6 bases). The CDR3 loop spans 16 amino acids. V shed 0 bases and J shed 1 base, with 12 bases lying between them. Germline assignment: CDR1 SGHRS and CDR2 YFSETQ. The CDR3 region is CASSLAIGGRTDTQYF. Here the CDR3 DNA reads TGCGCCAGCAGCTTGGCCATAGGGGGACGCACAGATACGCAGTATTTT.

Ten or more counts support this clonotype. J is TRBJ1-1 and V is TRBV20-1, with TRBD1 as a possible D gene (5 bases). This CDR3 region has 12 residues. Germline CDR1 DFQATT, CDR2 SNEGSKA (reference sequence). Trimming stripped 1 base from V and 6 bases from J, with 9 bases between. CDR3 sequence reads: CSARVRGPEAFF. The DNA for the CDR3 is TGCAGTGCTAGAGTGCGGGGACCTGAAGCTTTCTTT.

The chain combines TRBV10-3 with TRBJ2-3; 10 bases match TRBD2. Germline V gene sequence: CDR1 ENHRY, CDR2 SYGVKD. This CDR3 spans 15 amino acids. V lost 4 bases, J lost 6 bases, and 7 bases stayed unmatched. CDR3 sequence (DNA): TGTGCCATCAGTGGGCTAGCGGGAGAGGGGGATACGCAGTATTTT. As protein: CAISGLAGEGDTQYF.

Here the CDR3 DNA reads TGTGCCATCAGTGCCTCACCCGGGACAGAAGAGACCCAGTACTTC. Protein product: CAISASPGTEETQYF. The rearrangement joins TRBV10-3 to TRBJ2-5; 7 bases map to TRBD1. Germline CDR1 reads ENHRY; CDR2 reads SYGVKD. The CDR3 extends over 15 amino acids. The trim removed 4 bases at V and 3 bases at J, leaving 8 bases unmatched.

This chain joins TRBV11-2 and TRBJ2-3; D not certain. V was shortened by 2 bases and J by 5 bases, with 5 bases between the two germline ends. Germline lookup yields CDR1 SGHAT and CDR2 FQNNGV. This CDR3 is 12 amino acids long. DNA for the CDR3: TGTGCCAGCAGCTTATTCCGAGATACGCAGTATTTT. Its translation is CASSLFRDTQYF.

This clonotype has a count of ten or more. The rearrangement uses TRBV11-2 and TRBJ2-5; no firm D call. Trimming stripped 1 base from V and 1 base from J, with 4 bases between. The CDR3 runs to 13 residues. CDR1 is SGHAT, CDR2 FQNNGV, per germline. In DNA, the CDR3 is TGTGCCAGCAGCTTAGCCTTCCAAGAGACCCAGTACTTC. Its protein is CASSLAFQETQYF.

This clonotype has more than one count but fewer than ten. The rearrangement joins TRBV6-2 or TRBV6-3 to TRBJ2-7; 8 bases line up with TRBD2. In germline, CDR1 is MNHEY, CDR2 SVGEGT. CDR3 length equals 18 residues. V was pared by 2 bases and J by 2 bases, with 14 bases of the junction left unmatched. CDR3 DNA sequence: TGTGCCAGCAGTTACACTCTCCAACCGGGACTAGATACCTACGAGCAGTACTTC. Its protein product is CASSYTLQPGLDTYEQYF.

This chain uses TRBV20-1 with TRBJ2-7, with D hard to call. There are 13 residues in the CDR3. The germline V gene has CDR1 DFQATT and CDR2 SNEGSKA (reference sequence). V lost 5 bases to trimming and J lost 4 bases, with 15 bases between them. The CDR3: CSAHKTCLYEQYF. CDR3 coding DNA: TGCAGTGCTCACAAGACATGTCTGTACGAGCAGTACTTC.

This sequence joins TRBV2 and TRBJ2-5; perhaps TRBD2 as D (6 bases). The V and J ends lost 3 bases and 1 base respectively, with 9 bases between them. Per germline, CDR1 SNHLY and CDR2 FYNNEI. CDR3 length equals 14 residues. CDR3 protein: CASSEQLAQETQYF. The CDR3 nucleotides read TGTGCCAGCAGTGAGCAACTAGCCCAAGAGACCCAGTACTTC.

This clonotype was counted a few times. The chain combines TRBV7-6 with TRBJ1-5; 7 positions match TRBD1. J was trimmed by 5 bases and V by 5 bases; bases with no gene match: 3. Germline lookup yields CDR1 SGHVS and CDR2 FNYEAQ. The CDR3 is made up of 13 amino acids. The CDR3 is CASSLDRDQPQHF. The CDR3 DNA sequence: TGTGCCAGCAGCCTAGACAGGGATCAGCCCCAGCATTTT.

This clonotype showed up just a few times. The chain recombines TRBV18 with TRBJ1-1, with D perhaps matching TRBD1 (6 bases). V was shortened by 2 bases and J by 4 bases, with 11 bases between the two germline ends. This CDR3 has 14 amino acids. Per germline, CDR1 KGHSH and CDR2 LQKENI. The CDR3 region is CASSPEGGPTEAFF. CDR3 in DNA: TGTGCCAGCTCACCAGAAGGGGGGCCCACTGAAGCTTTCTTT.

The CDR3 sequence is CASSLGRGDPQHF. The CDR3 region has the DNA TGTGCCAGCAGCTTAGGCAGGGGGGACCCCCAGCATTTT. The chain couples TRBV7-2 to TRBJ1-5, with 7 bases matching TRBD1. V was clipped by 1 base and J by 10 bases; unmatched bases: 4. This CDR3 has 13 amino acids. Germline V lookup: CDR1 SGHTA, CDR2 FQGNSA. The full variable domain, its missing parts supplied by reference TRBV7-2 and TRBJ1-5, is GAGVSQSPSNKVTEKGKDVELRCDPISGHTALYWYRQSLGQGLEFLIYFQGNSAPDKSGLPSDRFSAERTGGSVSTLTIQRTQQEDSAVYLCASSLGRGDPQHFGDGTRLSIL.

This clonotype was detected a few times. CDR3 protein: CASSQRGGSDEQFF. In DNA, the CDR3 is TGTGCCAGCAGCCAAAGGGGGGGCTCCGATGAGCAGTTCTTC. The chain carries TRBV3-1 and TRBJ2-1, with D possibly being TRBD2 (7 bases). The CDR3 is made up of 14 amino acids. CDR1 is LGHDT, CDR2 YNNKEL, per germline (reference sequence). V lost 2 bases to trimming and J lost 8 bases, with 13 bases between them.

This clonotype was detected only a few times. One end of the junction does not line up with germline, which may come from a read error. The J gene is TRBJ1-2, the V gene TRBV12-3 or TRBV12-4; 8 bases agree with TRBD1. The CDR3 is made up of 13 amino acids. The CDR3 nucleotides read TGTGCCAGCAGTTACAGGGGGTATAGTGGCTACACTTTC. Its translation is CASSYRGYSGYTF.

This clonotype was observed a handful of times. The chain recombines TRBV29-1 with TRBJ1-1; 11 positions match TRBD1. Germline V gives CDR1 SQVTM, CDR2 ANQGSEA. This CDR3 comprises 13 residues. The V segment lost 4 bases and the J segment 6 bases; nucleotides outside the gene matches: 4. This CDR3 reads CSVVRDRGSEAFF. The CDR3 nucleotides are TGCAGCGTTGTGAGGGACAGGGGGTCTGAAGCTTTCTTT.

The chain has TRBV18 and TRBJ1-5; TRBD1 is a possible D gene (6 bases). Germline CDR1 is KGHSH and CDR2 is LQKENI. CDR3 length: 15 amino acids. Trimming took off 6 bases at V and 1 base at J, with 13 bases between the two ends. CDR3: CASSRTEGSNQPQHF. The CDR3 region has the DNA TGTGCCAGCTCTCGGACAGAGGGGAGCAATCAGCCCCAGCATTTT.

A single count supports this clonotype. V usage is TRBV5-1 and J usage is TRBJ1-1, with TRBD1 matching over 9 bases. V dropped 4 bases and J dropped 7; count of bases not matched to a gene: 8. Germline V CDR1 and CDR2: SGHRS, YFSETQ. The CDR3 is 14 amino acids. In DNA, the CDR3 is TGCGCCAGCAGCCGGGACAGGGAGGTTAGTGAAGCTTTCTTT. This gives the protein CASSRDREVSEAFF.

CDR3 sequence: CASSVGVWSTDTQYF. CDR3 nucleotide sequence: TGTGCCAGCAGCGTAGGAGTCTGGAGCACAGATACGCAGTATTTT. The chain couples TRBV9 to TRBJ2-3; D gene ambiguous. Germline values: CDR1 SGDLS, CDR2 YYNGEE. There are 15 residues in the CDR3. Trimming removed 0 bases from V and 0 bases from J, with 8 bases in between. The whole variable domain, filled in from reference TRBV9 and TRBJ2-3, reads DSGVTQTPKHLITATGQRVTLRCSPRSGDLSVYWYQQSLDQGLQFLIQYYNGEERAKGNILERFSAQQFPDLHSELNLSSLELGDSALYFCASSVGVWSTDTQYFGPGTRLTVL.

This clonotype was detected only once. J is TRBJ1-2 and V is TRBV7-2; 8 bases agree with TRBD1. Looked up from germline, CDR1 is SGHTA and CDR2 is FQGNSA. Germline trimming cut 4 bases from V and 6 bases from J; bases unmatched to any gene: 7. The CDR3 is 14 amino acids. CDR3: CASSSRTGRNGYTF. CDR3 coding DNA: TGTGCCAGCAGCTCGCGGACAGGGAGGAATGGCTACACCTTC. Complete variable domain (other parts from reference TRBV7-2 and TRBJ1-2): GAGVSQSPSNKVTEKGKDVELRCDPISGHTALYWYRQSLGQGLEFLIYFQGNSAPDKSGLPSDRFSAERTGGSVSTLTIQRTQQEDSAVYLCASSSRTGRNGYTFGSGTRLTVV.

This clonotype was seen more than once but under ten times. The chain recombines TRBV4-3 with TRBJ2-5; unclear D gene. Per germline, CDR1 LGHNA and CDR2 YSLEER. Deletions cut 0 bases from V and 4 bases from J, with 9 bases between. This CDR3 comprises 14 residues. The CDR3 sequence is CASSQETVGETQYF. CDR3 sequence (DNA): TGCGCCAGCAGCCAAGAGACGGTGGGAGAGACCCAGTACTTC.

This clonotype was seen more than once but under ten times. This rearrangement joins TRBV7-9 to TRBJ1-4; 7 bases are shared with TRBD1. CDR1 and CDR2 (germline): SEHNR, FQNEAQ (reference sequence). The CDR3 has 14 amino acids. V dropped 2 bases and J dropped 8; count of bases not matched to a gene: 5. For the CDR3, the DNA is TGTGCCAGCAGCTTAAGAGGAGGGGGCGAAAAACTGTTTTTT. It is translated as CASSLRGGGEKLFF.

The chain combines TRBV7-9 with TRBJ2-1; maybe TRBD2 (5 bases). The CDR3 consists of 15 residues. The ends were cut back, 2 bases at V and 7 bases at J, with 15 bases in the middle. The germline CDR1 and CDR2 sequences are SEHNR and FQNEAQ (reference sequence). CDR3 loop: CASSLRAEAWNEQFF. DNA for the CDR3: TGTGCCAGCAGCTTAAGGGCGGAGGCCTGGAATGAGCAGTTCTTC.